This TCR beta chain came from a study of PD-1 blockade in classical Hodgkin lymphoma. For the study at large: Patients were given intravenous nivolumab, 3 mg/kg, every 2 weeks.

Patients all relapsed after autologous stem cell transplantation, and there was variation in brentuximab vedotin exposure. Best response was recorded as complete response, partial response or progressive disease. Study conclusions and caveats: Lower baseline TCR diversity marked trial partial responders and progressors. A significant rise in TCR diversity by C4D1 was seen for CD4+ but not CD8+ cells.

For this clone: Its antigen is unidentified.

V was clipped by 1 base and J by 7 bases, with 7 bases between them. CDR1 is MNHEY and CDR2 is SMNVEV in the germline V gene (reference sequence). CDR3 length: 13 amino acids. Profiling relied on immunoSEQ multiplex PCR, and the TCRdb table lists in-frame clones only, not all of them. The sample includes 60,000 or so clones, around nine tenths of them seen just once. The genes are TRBV27 and TRBJ2-2; D remains ambiguous. The clonotype comes from a human donor with classical Hodgkin lymphoma. Sample: peripheral blood mononuclear cells (PBMCs), taken at baseline. This chain's CDR3 is CASSLWFGGELFF. In DNA, the CDR3 is TGTGCCAGCAGTTTATGGTTCGGCGGGGAGCTGTTTTTT.